What follows is one T cell receptor beta chain and its context. Its antigen is undetermined. The record originates from a study of CD4 T cells in relation to SARS-CoV-2 and coronaviruses. Study details: A couple of subjects were Hispanic; patients were roughly 8 males and a handful of females.

Sequencing was performed with immunoSEQ multiplex PCR; in TCRdb, only in-frame clones are kept and a portion is missing. The sample yields some 38,000 clones, roughly 80% seen once. For around ten days, roughly 9.4 x 10^4 sorted CD4+ cells grew with T cell-depleted PBMCs and CEF. The germline CDR1 and CDR2 sequences are MNHEY and SVGAGI. The length of the CDR3 is 16 residues. Trimming removed 0 bases from V and 0 bases from J, with 12 bases in between. Sequencing was performed on memory CD4+ T cells from PBMCs, cultured in vitro. The sequence was obtained from an adult with COVID-19. The rearrangement links TRBV6-5 to TRBJ2-7; D not resolved. The CDR3 here is CASSYSRSRPSYEQYF. The CDR3 nucleotides are TGTGCCAGCAGTTACTCGCGTTCAAGGCCCTCCTACGAGCAGTACTTC.